Following are 18 T cell receptor beta chains from one sample sequenced in a study of cytomegalovirus exposure and HLA in healthy donors. Vbeta (60) and Jbeta (13) primers were used in the PCR. The method was immunoSEQ multiplex PCR; TCRdb's version includes in-frame clones alone and lacks a portion of them. The sample lists 100,000 to 150,000 clones; roughly 66% were seen once. The sample was PBMCs. These receptors originate from a man aged 18 to 29 in good health and CMV-seronegative.

The rearrangement joins TRBV6-5 to TRBJ2-5; the match to TRBD2 covers 12 bases. The CDR3 is 15 amino acids. J gave up 4 bases and V 6 bases, and 6 bases lay outside the gene matches. Germline V gene data show CDR1 as MNHEY and CDR2 as SVGAGI. The CDR3 nucleotides read TGTGCCAGCAGCAAACTAGCGGGAGGAACAGAGACCCAGTACTTC. It encodes CASSKLAGGTETQYF.

This chain uses TRBV7-8 with TRBJ1-5; D possibly corresponds to TRBD1 (5 bases). V lost 2 bases and J lost 11, with 13 bases in between. CDR1 is SGHVS and CDR2 is FQNEAQ in the germline V gene. The CDR3 sequence is 13 residues long. The CDR3 nucleotides are TGTGCCAGCAGCTTAACGTCTTGGGGGGCCCAGCATTTT. Translating gives CASSLTSWGAQHF.

The J gene is TRBJ2-7, the V gene TRBV5-4; 9 nucleotides match TRBD1. V was clipped by 1 base and J by 2 bases; unmatched bases: 4. CDR3 length equals 15 residues. Germline assignment: CDR1 SGHNT and CDR2 YYREEE (reference sequence). CDR3 DNA: TGTGCCAGCAGCTTGAGGGGGACAGGGACCTACGAGCAGTACTTC. It yields the protein CASSLRGTGTYEQYF. Full variable domain (rest looked up from reference TRBV5-4 and TRBJ2-7): ETGVTQSPTHLIKTRGQQVTLRCSSQSGHNTVSWYQQALGQGPQFIFQYYREEENGRGNFPPRFSGLQFPNYSSELNVNALELDDSALYLCASSLRGTGTYEQYFGPGTRLTVT.

The V and J genes are TRBV27 and TRBJ2-2, with D possibly being TRBD2 (5 bases). The CDR3 is made up of 13 amino acids. Germline V lookup: CDR1 MNHEY, CDR2 SMNVEV (reference sequence). Trimming removed 5 bases from V and 2 bases from J, with 6 bases in between. The chain's CDR3 is CASSGRNTGELFF. CDR3 sequence (DNA): TGTGCCAGCAGTGGGAGAAACACCGGGGAGCTGTTTTTT.

This chain joins TRBV4-3 and TRBJ1-2; 8 bases are shared with TRBD1. The CDR3 is 15 amino acids. The V gene's germline CDR1 is LGHNA and CDR2 YSLEER. The V segment lost 0 bases and the J segment 3 bases; nucleotides outside the gene matches: 3. CDR3 amino acids: CASSQDQGADYGYTF. Written as DNA, the CDR3 is TGCGCCAGCAGCCAAGATCAGGGGGCGGACTATGGCTACACCTTC.

V is TRBV9 and J is TRBJ1-4; a weak D match, TRBD1 (6 bases). The CDR3 totals 13 residues. CDR1 is SGDLS and CDR2 is YYNGEE in the germline V gene. The V end lost 3 bases, the J end lost 7 bases, and 10 bases lay between the germline ends. CDR3 DNA: TGTGCCAGCAGCGGAGGGGGAGCTGAAAAACTGTTTTTT. Protein sequence: CASSGGGAEKLFF.

This chain connects TRBV15 to TRBJ2-1; unclear D gene. CDR3 length: 14 residues. Germline V gene sequence: CDR1 LNHNV, CDR2 YYDKDF (reference sequence). V was shortened by 1 base and J by 3 bases, with 7 bases between the two germline ends. CDR3 amino acids: CATSRAVDYNEQFF. In DNA form, the CDR3 reads TGTGCCACCAGCAGAGCGGTAGACTACAATGAGCAGTTCTTC.

This chain uses TRBV19 with TRBJ1-2; D possibly corresponds to TRBD1 (6 bases). Germline V gene lookup returns CDR1 LNHDA and CDR2 SQIVND (reference sequence). The CDR3 has 13 residues. The V gene lost 8 bases and the J gene lost 5 bases, with 15 bases spanning the gap. The CDR3 nucleotides read TGTGCCAGTTGCCAGGACAGCCTATATGGCTACACCTTC. It yields the protein CASCQDSLYGYTF. Combining the CDR3 with reference TRBV19 and TRBJ1-2 gives the whole variable domain DGGITQSPKYLFRKEGQNVTLSCEQNLNHDAMYWYRQDPGQGLRLIYYSQIVNDFQKGDIAEGYSVSREKKESFPLTVTSAQKNPTAFYLCASCQDSLYGYTFGSGTRLTVV.

In its sample, this clone was seen a few times. This CDR3 is CASSFMRRTDTQYF. CDR3 sequence (DNA): TGTGCCAGCAGCTTCATGAGGCGCACAGATACGCAGTATTTT. The chain combines TRBV5-4 with TRBJ2-3; D remains unclear. This CDR3 spans 14 amino acids. V was trimmed by 2 bases and J by 1 base, leaving 8 bases between them. The germline V gene encodes CDR1 SGHNT and CDR2 YYREEE (reference sequence).

This clone was detected a few times. The J gene is TRBJ2-3, the V gene TRBV2; 7 nucleotides align to TRBD1. The germline V gene has CDR1 SNHLY and CDR2 FYNNEI. J gave up 1 base and V 5 bases, and 6 bases lay outside the gene matches. The CDR3 spans 15 residues. CDR3 loop: CASSSDRSRTDTQYF. CDR3 bases: TGTGCCAGCAGTTCGGACAGGTCACGCACAGATACGCAGTATTTT.

The rearrangement joins TRBV29-1 to TRBJ1-1; TRBD1 agrees at 8 bases. The CDR3 totals 12 residues. CDR1 SQVTM and CDR2 ANQGSEA come from the germline V gene. V was pared by 6 bases and J by 6 bases, with 6 bases of the junction left unmatched. The CDR3 DNA reads TGCAGCGTCGCCGGACAGGGAGCTGAAGCTTTCTTT. This codes for CSVAGQGAEAFF.

The chain joins TRBV5-4 to TRBJ2-3; 8 nucleotides match TRBD2. Per germline, CDR1 SGHNT and CDR2 YYREEE (reference sequence). The CDR3 totals 19 residues. The V and J ends lost 7 bases and 0 bases, in that order; junction bases with no gene match: 19. CDR3 bases: TGTGCCAGCGCACTGGGGGGGGCAGCGGGGGAGCTAAGCACAGATACGCAGTATTTT. It translates to CASALGGAAGELSTDTQYF. The full variable domain, in which reference TRBV5-4 and TRBJ2-3 provide the parts outside the CDR3, is ETGVTQSPTHLIKTRGQQVTLRCSSQSGHNTVSWYQQALGQGPQFIFQYYREEENGRGNFPPRFSGLQFPNYSSELNVNALELDDSALYLCASALGGAAGELSTDTQYFGPGTRLTVL.

The rearrangement links TRBV7-2 to TRBJ2-7; 7 bases are a match to TRBD2. The CDR3 totals 15 residues. Germline assignment: CDR1 SGHTA and CDR2 FQGNSA. Trimming took 4 bases from V and 0 from J; bases not matched to a gene: 6. The CDR3 loop reads CASSSGTTPSYEQYF. The CDR3 DNA follows: TGTGCCAGCAGCTCCGGGACTACTCCCTCCTACGAGCAGTACTTC.

The rearrangement joins TRBV5-1 to TRBJ2-7; 7 nucleotides align to TRBD1. Germline lookup yields CDR1 SGHRS and CDR2 YFSETQ. J was trimmed by 0 bases and V by 3 bases; bases with no gene match: 12. The CDR3 runs 17 residues. CDR3 protein: CASSSESGTVYSYEQYF. The CDR3 DNA is TGCGCCAGCAGCTCTGAATCCGGGACAGTGTACTCCTACGAGCAGTACTTC.

Notes on this clone: At one end, the junction sequence differs from germline, possibly due to a read error. The chain joins TRBV7-9 to TRBJ2-5; 15 bases are a match to TRBD2. CDR1 and CDR2 (germline): SEHNR, FQNEAQ (reference sequence). This CDR3 comprises 15 residues. The CDR3 sequence: CSSGLAGGPQETQYF. CDR3 nucleotide sequence: TGTTCCAGCGGACTAGCGGGAGGGCCCCAAGAGACCCAGTACTTC.

Regarding this clone: Other DNA sequences from this sample encode an identical CDR3 as well. CDR3 loop: CASSPLSDTQYF. The CDR3, as DNA: TGTGCCAGCTCACCTCTCTCGGATACGCAGTATTTT. The V and J genes are TRBV18 and TRBJ2-3; D is undetermined. Germline-derived CDR1 and CDR2 are KGHSH and LQKENI. V shed 3 bases and J shed 6 bases, with 7 bases lying between them. This CDR3 contains 12 residues. Full variable domain (missing parts from reference TRBV18 and TRBJ2-3): NAGVMQNPRHLVRRRGQEARLRCSPMKGHSHVYWYRQLPEEGLKFMVYLQKENIIDESGMPKERFSAEFPKEGPSILRIQQVVRGDSAAYFCASSPLSDTQYFGPGTRLTVL.

The chain is built from TRBV7-9 and TRBJ1-5; D is perhaps TRBD1 (5 bases). V was shortened by 2 bases and J by 2 bases, with 7 bases between the two germline ends. Germline CDR1 reads SEHNR; CDR2 reads FQNEAQ (reference sequence). The CDR3 contains 14 residues. CDR3 sequence: CASSLSGGNQPQHF. DNA of the CDR3: TGTGCCAGCAGCTTATCGGGGGGCAATCAGCCCCAGCATTTT.

The chain couples TRBV5-4 to TRBJ2-2; D call uncertain. The germline V gene encodes CDR1 SGHNT and CDR2 YYREEE (reference sequence). V lost 0 bases and J 1 base, leaving 7 bases between the germline ends. The CDR3 consists of 15 residues. DNA for the CDR3: TGTGCCAGCAGCTTGGGGCACAAGAACACCGGGGAGCTGTTTTTT. Translating gives CASSLGHKNTGELFF.